This T cell receptor beta chain was captured by sequencing in a study of T cell responses to AZD1222 COVID-19 vaccine. Study observations and caveats: There were mostly white British donors and more females than males, and clonal diversity was possibly underestimated. Baseline testing showed seropositivity in only six or seven AZD1222 recipients. Spike as a whole was targeted by vaccine-associated CD4 TCRs, dominant at 160-218 and 743-854.

Germline lookup yields CDR1 SGHRS and CDR2 YFSETQ. The length of the CDR3 is 14 residues. Trimming removed 0 bases at V and 2 bases at J, with 5 bases between. Analyses pooled second doses at about 4 or about 12 weeks. Concerning this clone: Its specificity is unknown.

Measured with immunoSEQ multiplex PCR; TCRdb has only the in-frame clones, and not every one. This sample has thousands of clones, with around 87% found just once. The TCR comes from an adult who received the AZD1222 COVID-19 vaccine. The sample here was peripheral blood, taken 28 days after the second AZD1222 dose. This rearrangement joins TRBV5-1 to TRBJ1-4; D might be TRBD1 (5 bases). The CDR3 region has the DNA TGCGCCAGCAGCTTGGCAGGGACTAATGAAAAACTGTTTTTT. Amino acids: CASSLAGTNEKLFF.